These T cell receptor beta chains were read from a single sample in a study of blood T cell repertoires in COVID-19. Method: immunoSEQ multiplex PCR; TCRdb's copy keeps in-frame clones and lacks some. Of approximately 400,000 clones in the sample, 81% were seen once. The sequenced sample was peripheral blood. The receptors derive from a human donor with acute or convalescent COVID-19. The donor label of this sample is uncertain. Both conserved end residues are part of each CDR3. D genes are given only for firm matches. The size of a clone is reported for some rows only, either as once, few or many, or as a class for expanded clones.

clone size: .
V gene: TRBV28
J gene: TRBJ1-1
D gene: .
CDR3 DNA: TGTGCCAGCCGCGGGCCTCCGAACACTGAAGCTTTCTTT
CDR3 protein: CASRGPPNTEAFF

clone size: .
V gene: TRBV18
J gene: TRBJ2-1
D gene: .
CDR3 DNA: TGTGCCAGCTCATTCACCAGAAATGAGCAGTTCTTC
CDR3 protein: CASSFTRNEQFF

clone size: .
V gene: TRBV18
J gene: TRBJ2-1
D gene: .
CDR3 DNA: TGTGCCAGCTCACTAGGAATCTGGGCAGCCGCTGGGAATGAGCAGTTCTTC
CDR3 protein: CASSLGIWAAAGNEQFF

clone size: .
V gene: TRBV3-1/TRBV3-2
J gene: TRBJ1-4
D gene: .
CDR3 DNA: TGTGCCAGCAGCCTAGGGGGTCAAGGGAGTGAAAAACTGTTTTTT
CDR3 protein: CASSLGGQGSEKLFF

clone size: few
V gene: TRBV4-1
J gene: TRBJ1-1
D gene: .
CDR3 DNA: TGCGCCAGCAGCCAAGATAGAACGAACACTGAAGCTTTCTTT
CDR3 protein: CASSQDRTNTEAFF

clone size: .
V gene: TRBV6-5
J gene: TRBJ1-2
D gene: TRBD1
CDR3 DNA: TGTGCCAGCAGGAAGGACAGGTACTTCGGTGGCTACACCTTC
CDR3 protein: CASRKDRYFGGYTF

clone size: .
V gene: TRBV5-1
J gene: TRBJ2-5
D gene: TRBD1
CDR3 DNA: TGCGCCAGCCGGCCCCTCCACGGGGACAGGCAAGAGACCCAGTACTTC
CDR3 protein: CASRPLHGDRQETQYF

clone size: .
V gene: TRBV28
J gene: TRBJ1-6
D gene: .
CDR3 DNA: TGTGCCAGCAGTCCCAGCTACGACAGTTCACCCCTCCACTTT
CDR3 protein: CASSPSYDSSPLHF

clone size: .
V gene: TRBV18
J gene: TRBJ1-2
D gene: TRBD1
CDR3 DNA: TGTGCCAGCTCACCGGGACAGGGAAGGGACTGGGGCTACACCTTC
CDR3 protein: CASSPGQGRDWGYTF

clone size: .
V gene: TRBV7-7
J gene: TRBJ2-3
D gene: .
CDR3 DNA: TGTGCCAGCAGCCTAGGAGGGGGCGGAGATACGCAGTATTTT
CDR3 protein: CASSLGGGGDTQYF

clone size: .
V gene: TRBV30
J gene: TRBJ2-2
D gene: TRBD2
CDR3 DNA: TGTGCCTCTCGTCGACTAGCGGGGGGTGAGCTGTTTTTT
CDR3 protein: CASRRLAGGELFF

clone size: .
V gene: TRBV11-1
J gene: TRBJ2-6
D gene: .
CDR3 DNA: TGTGCCAGCAGCCCGGGACTGCTTGGGGCCAACGTCCTGACTTTC
CDR3 protein: CASSPGLLGANVLTF

clone size: .
V gene: TRBV29-1
J gene: TRBJ2-1
D gene: .
CDR3 DNA: TGCAGCGTTGATTCCGAAACGGGGTACTACAATGAGCAGTTCTTC
CDR3 protein: CSVDSETGYYNEQFF

clone size: .
V gene: TRBV28
J gene: TRBJ1-6
D gene: .
CDR3 DNA: TGTGCCACCTCGAGATCGGGGAATAATTCACCCCTCCACTTT
CDR3 protein: CATSRSGNNSPLHF

clone size: .
V gene: TRBV18
J gene: TRBJ1-1
D gene: .
CDR3 DNA: TGTGCCAGCTCACCTCGGAGAAGTCCTCAGTCTGAAGCTTTCTTT
CDR3 protein: CASSPRRSPQSEAFF

clone size: .
V gene: TRBV9
J gene: TRBJ1-3
D gene: .
CDR3 DNA: TGTGCCAGCAGCGTAGTGGGAGGCATCTCTGGAAACACCATATATTTT
CDR3 protein: CASSVVGGISGNTIYF

clone size: .
V gene: TRBV7-2
J gene: TRBJ2-6
D gene: .
CDR3 DNA: TGTGCCAGCAGCTTCGCGGGGGCCTCTGGGGCCAACGTCCTGACTTTC
CDR3 protein: CASSFAGASGANVLTF

clone size: .
V gene: TRBV5-1
J gene: TRBJ1-2
D gene: .
CDR3 DNA: TGCGCCAGCAGCTTAGCAGGGAACGGCTACACCTTC
CDR3 protein: CASSLAGNGYTF

clone size: few
V gene: TRBV28
J gene: TRBJ1-5
D gene: TRBD1
CDR3 DNA: TGTGCCAGCAGGACCGAACAGGGGGCTCGGATTCAGCCCCAGCATTTT
CDR3 protein: CASRTEQGARIQPQHF

clone size: .
V gene: TRBV7-9
J gene: TRBJ1-1
D gene: .
CDR3 DNA: TGTGCCAGCAGCCAAGAAAGGGGGAGAGCTTTCTTT
CDR3 protein: CASSQERGRAFF

clone size: once
V gene: TRBV7-2
J gene: TRBJ1-1
D gene: .
CDR3 DNA: TGTGCCAGCATCCACCAGCCCGGGGTGAACACTGAAGCTTTCTTT
CDR3 protein: CASIHQPGVNTEAFF

clone size: .
V gene: TRBV18
J gene: TRBJ2-2
D gene: .
CDR3 DNA: TGTGCCAGCTCACGAAATGAAGTTAGCGGCACCGGGGAGCTGTTTTTT
CDR3 protein: CASSRNEVSGTGELFF

clone size: .
V gene: TRBV7-2
J gene: TRBJ2-5
D gene: .
CDR3 DNA: TGTGCCAGCAGTCCCACCCCAAGGCGGATTCAAGAGACCCAGTACTTC
CDR3 protein: CASSPTPRRIQETQYF

clone size: .
V gene: TRBV2
J gene: TRBJ1-2
D gene: .
CDR3 DNA: TGTGCCAGCAGAAGGACATTGGCGCATGGCTACACCTTC
CDR3 protein: CASRRTLAHGYTF

clone size: .
V gene: TRBV5-4
J gene: TRBJ1-2
D gene: TRBD1
CDR3 DNA: TGTGCCAGCAGCTGGGACAGGGGCTATGGCTACACCTTC
CDR3 protein: CASSWDRGYGYTF

clone size: .
V gene: TRBV7-2
J gene: TRBJ2-1
D gene: TRBD1
CDR3 DNA: TGTGCCAGCAGCTTAGACAGGGGAGCCTACAATGAGCAGTTCTTC
CDR3 protein: CASSLDRGAYNEQFF

clone size: .
V gene: TRBV5-1
J gene: TRBJ1-3
D gene: .
CDR3 DNA: TGCGCCAGCAGTCGTGGGGCCTTCGAGGGAAACACCATATATTTT
CDR3 protein: CASSRGAFEGNTIYF

clone size: .
V gene: TRBV6-5
J gene: TRBJ2-2
D gene: .
CDR3 DNA: TGTGCCAGCAGAACAGTGACCGGGGAGCTGTTTTTT
CDR3 protein: CASRTVTGELFF

clone size: .
V gene: TRBV12-3/TRBV12-4
J gene: TRBJ1-6
D gene: .
CDR3 DNA: TGTGCCAGCAGCTCCCCCAATTCACCCCTCCACTTT
CDR3 protein: CASSSPNSPLHF

clone size: few
V gene: TRBV5-5
J gene: TRBJ2-7
D gene: .
CDR3 DNA: TGTGCCAGCAGCATTAGCGTGGATAGCTCCTACGAGCAGTACTTC
CDR3 protein: CASSISVDSSYEQYF

clone size: .
V gene: TRBV7-9
J gene: TRBJ2-2
D gene: TRBD1
CDR3 DNA: TGTGCCAGCAGCCTGACACAGGGGGCGGCCGGGGAGCTGTTTTTT
CDR3 protein: CASSLTQGAAGELFF

clone size: .
V gene: TRBV11-1
J gene: TRBJ2-4
D gene: TRBD1
CDR3 DNA: TGTGCCAGCAGCTTAACCGGGACAGGGGGAAACATTCAGTACTTC
CDR3 protein: CASSLTGTGGNIQYF

clone size: .
V gene: TRBV6-2/TRBV6-3
J gene: TRBJ1-5
D gene: TRBD1
CDR3 DNA: TGTGCCAGCAGTTACGCGGGACAGGGGGGGCCTTTGAATCAGCCCCAGCATTTT
CDR3 protein: CASSYAGQGGPLNQPQHF

clone size: .
V gene: TRBV5-1
J gene: TRBJ2-1
D gene: TRBD2
CDR3 DNA: TGCGCCAGCAGCCAAGGGGCGGGGGGGTCCTACAATGAGCAGTTCTTC
CDR3 protein: CASSQGAGGSYNEQFF

clone size: .
V gene: TRBV5-5
J gene: TRBJ1-2
D gene: TRBD1
CDR3 DNA: TGTGCCAGCAGCTTGCAGGGGGCAAGATCCTATGGCTACACCTTC
CDR3 protein: CASSLQGARSYGYTF

clone size: .
V gene: TRBV6-5
J gene: TRBJ1-1
D gene: TRBD1
CDR3 DNA: TGTGCCAGCAGCGAGGGACAGCTCATGAACACTGAAGCTTTCTTT
CDR3 protein: CASSEGQLMNTEAFF

clone size: .
V gene: TRBV6-5
J gene: TRBJ1-2
D gene: .
CDR3 DNA: TGTGCCAGCTCCCTGGACTACCTCTATGGCTACACCTTC
CDR3 protein: CASSLDYLYGYTF

clone size: once
V gene: TRBV29-1
J gene: TRBJ1-1
D gene: .
CDR3 DNA: TGCAGCGTTGAAGCTCGCGGGACCCCCAGGAACACTGAAGCTTTCTTT
CDR3 protein: CSVEARGTPRNTEAFF

clone size: .
V gene: TRBV15
J gene: TRBJ1-2
D gene: TRBD1
CDR3 DNA: TGTGCCACCAGCAGAGTGTACGGGACAGGAGGGACCTATGGCTACACCTTC
CDR3 protein: CATSRVYGTGGTYGYTF

clone size: .
V gene: TRBV10-1
J gene: TRBJ2-1
D gene: TRBD2
CDR3 DNA: TGCGCCAGCAGTTCCTCGGGGGGGAAGAATGAGCAGTTCTTC
CDR3 protein: CASSSSGGKNEQFF

clone size: .
V gene: TRBV27
J gene: TRBJ2-2
D gene: .
CDR3 DNA: TGTGCCAGCAGTCACCCCTGGGCCGGGGTCGCCGGGGAGCTGTTTTTT
CDR3 protein: CASSHPWAGVAGELFF

clone size: .
V gene: TRBV19
J gene: TRBJ2-2
D gene: .
CDR3 DNA: TGTGCCAGTAGTATAGGGTGGGCCTCGAACACCGGGGAGCTGTTTTTT
CDR3 protein: CASSIGWASNTGELFF

clone size: few
V gene: TRBV18
J gene: TRBJ2-3
D gene: TRBD2
CDR3 DNA: TGTGCCAGCTCAAATTGGGCTAGCGGAAAGATCACAGATACGCAGTATTTT
CDR3 protein: CASSNWASGKITDTQYF

clone size: .
V gene: TRBV11-2
J gene: TRBJ1-1
D gene: .
CDR3 DNA: TGTGCCAGCAGCTTAAGTGCCAACAGCTGGAACACTGAAGCTTTCTTT
CDR3 protein: CASSLSANSWNTEAFF

clone size: .
V gene: TRBV6-5
J gene: TRBJ1-2
D gene: TRBD1
CDR3 DNA: TGTGCCAGCAGGCAGGGGGCATATGGCTACACCTTC
CDR3 protein: CASRQGAYGYTF

clone size: .
V gene: TRBV27
J gene: TRBJ2-3
D gene: .
CDR3 DNA: TGTGCCAGCAGTCTTACAGGGAAAGGTACGCAGTATTTT
CDR3 protein: CASSLTGKGTQYF

clone size: .
V gene: TRBV6-2/TRBV6-3
J gene: TRBJ1-4
D gene: .
CDR3 DNA: TGTGCCAGCAGTCGGCGTGGGGGCTTCGTGAAGGGAACTAATGAAAAACTGTTTTTT
CDR3 protein: CASSRRGGFVKGTNEKLFF

clone size: .
V gene: TRBV4-1
J gene: TRBJ2-5
D gene: .
CDR3 DNA: TGCGCCAGCAGCCAAGTTTATGGGGGGGCTGGAGAGACCCAGTACTTC
CDR3 protein: CASSQVYGGAGETQYF

clone size: .
V gene: TRBV12-3/TRBV12-4
J gene: TRBJ1-2
D gene: TRBD1
CDR3 DNA: TGTGCCAGCAGAACCGGGACAGGGAGTAGCTACACCTTC
CDR3 protein: CASRTGTGSSYTF

clone size: .
V gene: TRBV7-8
J gene: TRBJ1-5
D gene: .
CDR3 DNA: TGTGCCAGCAGCTCAGGCTCAGGGTTCCAGCCCCAGCATTTT
CDR3 protein: CASSSGSGFQPQHF

clone size: .
V gene: TRBV30
J gene: TRBJ1-6
D gene: .
CDR3 DNA: TGTGCCTGGAGTGCGACAGATTCAATAGGACCCCTCCACTTT
CDR3 protein: CAWSATDSIGPLHF

clone size: .
V gene: TRBV5-1
J gene: TRBJ1-1
D gene: TRBD1
CDR3 DNA: TGCGCCAGCAGCGATAAGACAGGGGGCGGGACTGAAGCTTTCTTT
CDR3 protein: CASSDKTGGGTEAFF